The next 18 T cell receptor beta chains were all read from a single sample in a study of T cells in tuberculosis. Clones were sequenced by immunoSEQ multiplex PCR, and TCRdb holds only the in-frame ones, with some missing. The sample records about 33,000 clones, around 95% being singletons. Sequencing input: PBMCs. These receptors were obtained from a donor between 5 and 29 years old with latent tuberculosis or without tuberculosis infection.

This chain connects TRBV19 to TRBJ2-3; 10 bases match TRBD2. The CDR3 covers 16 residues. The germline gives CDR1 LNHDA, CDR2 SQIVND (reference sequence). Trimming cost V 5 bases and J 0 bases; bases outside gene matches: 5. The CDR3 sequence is CASSYRTSGSTDTQYF. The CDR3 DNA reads TGTGCCAGTAGTTATAGGACTAGCGGTAGCACAGATACGCAGTATTTT.

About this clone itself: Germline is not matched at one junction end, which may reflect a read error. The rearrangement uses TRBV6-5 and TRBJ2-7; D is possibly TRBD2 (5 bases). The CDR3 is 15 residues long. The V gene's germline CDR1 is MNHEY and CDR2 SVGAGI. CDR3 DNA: TGTGCCAGCAGTTACTCGGTGGGAGTCGGCCTCATAGTGCACTTC. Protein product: CASSYSVGVGLIVHF.

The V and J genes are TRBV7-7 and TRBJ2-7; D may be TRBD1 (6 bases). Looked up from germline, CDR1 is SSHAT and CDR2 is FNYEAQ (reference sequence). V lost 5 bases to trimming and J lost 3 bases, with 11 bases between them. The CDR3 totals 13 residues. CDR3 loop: CASSLGQNYEQYF. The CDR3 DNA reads TGTGCCAGCAGCCTCGGACAGAACTACGAGCAGTACTTC.

The chain's CDR3 is CSALTTGQIGEKLFF. The DNA for the CDR3 is TGCAGCGCCCTGACCACAGGGCAAATAGGTGAAAAACTGTTTTTT. This rearrangement joins TRBV29-1 to TRBJ1-4; D perhaps matches TRBD1 (6 bases). CDR1 is SQVTM and CDR2 is ANQGSEA in the germline V gene. The CDR3 sequence is 15 residues long. V dropped 7 bases and J dropped 7 bases, with 22 bases sitting between them.

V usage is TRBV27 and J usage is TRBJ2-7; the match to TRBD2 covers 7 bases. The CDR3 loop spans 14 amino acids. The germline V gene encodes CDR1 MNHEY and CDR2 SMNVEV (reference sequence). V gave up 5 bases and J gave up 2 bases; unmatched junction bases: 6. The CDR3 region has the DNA TGTGCCAGCAGTGGGCTAGCGGACGCCTACGAGCAGTACTTC. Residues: CASSGLADAYEQYF.

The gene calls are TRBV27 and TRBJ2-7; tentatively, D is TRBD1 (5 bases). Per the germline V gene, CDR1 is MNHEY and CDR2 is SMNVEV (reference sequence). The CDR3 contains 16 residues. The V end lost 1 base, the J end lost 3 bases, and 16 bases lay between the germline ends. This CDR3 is CASSLLQVSPYYEQYF. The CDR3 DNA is TGTGCCAGCAGTTTATTACAGGTTTCCCCTTACTACGAGCAGTACTTC.

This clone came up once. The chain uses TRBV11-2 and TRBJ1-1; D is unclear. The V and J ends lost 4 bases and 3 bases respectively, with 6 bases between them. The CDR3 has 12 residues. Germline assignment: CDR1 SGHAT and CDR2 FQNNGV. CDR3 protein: CASSSTYTEAFF. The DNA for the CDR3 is TGTGCCAGCAGCTCTACCTACACTGAAGCTTTCTTT.

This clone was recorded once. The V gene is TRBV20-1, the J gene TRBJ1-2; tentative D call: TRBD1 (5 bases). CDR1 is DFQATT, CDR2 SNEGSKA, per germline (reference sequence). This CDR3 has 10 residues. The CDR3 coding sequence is TGCGCGACGGGGGTCTATGGCTACACCTTC. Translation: CATGVYGYTF.

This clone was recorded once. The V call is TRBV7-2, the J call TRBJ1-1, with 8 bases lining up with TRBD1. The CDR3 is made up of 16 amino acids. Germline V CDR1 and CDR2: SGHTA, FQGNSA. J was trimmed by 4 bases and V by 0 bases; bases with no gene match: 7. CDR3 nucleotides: TGTGCCAGCAGCTTAGCCCTCAGGGGGCCGTTCACTGAAGCTTTCTTT. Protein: CASSLALRGPFTEAFF.

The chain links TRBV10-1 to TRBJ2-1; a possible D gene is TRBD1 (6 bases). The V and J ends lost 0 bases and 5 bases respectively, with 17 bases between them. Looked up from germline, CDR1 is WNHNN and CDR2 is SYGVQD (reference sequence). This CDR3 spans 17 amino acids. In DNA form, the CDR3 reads TGCGCCAGCAGTGAGTCGAACAGGGTCCAGCCTAACAATGAGCAGTTCTTC. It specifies CASSESNRVQPNNEQFF.

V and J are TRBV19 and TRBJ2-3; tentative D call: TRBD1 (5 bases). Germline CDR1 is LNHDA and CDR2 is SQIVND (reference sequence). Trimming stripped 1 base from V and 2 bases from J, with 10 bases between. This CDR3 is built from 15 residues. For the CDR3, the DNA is TGTGCCAGTAGTATAGGGGGCCCTTCCACAGATACGCAGTATTTT. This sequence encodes CASSIGGPSTDTQYF.

The CDR3 coding sequence is TGTGCCAGCAGATCGACAGGCTCTGGCTACACCTTC. This translates into CASRSTGSGYTF. V and J are TRBV6-5 and TRBJ1-2, with D possibly being TRBD1 (6 bases). The germline gives CDR1 MNHEY, CDR2 SVGAGI. V lost 6 bases and J lost 7, with 12 bases in between. The length of the CDR3 is 12 residues.

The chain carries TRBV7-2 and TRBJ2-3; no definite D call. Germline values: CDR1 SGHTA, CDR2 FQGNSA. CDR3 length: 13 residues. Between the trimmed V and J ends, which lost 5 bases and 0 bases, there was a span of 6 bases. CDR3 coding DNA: TGTGCCAGCAGCCCGTCTAGCACAGATACGCAGTATTTT. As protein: CASSPSSTDTQYF. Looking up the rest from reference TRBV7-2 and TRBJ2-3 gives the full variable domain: GAGVSQSPSNKVTEKGKDVELRCDPISGHTALYWYRQSLGQGLEFLIYFQGNSAPDKSGLPSDRFSAERTGGSVSTLTIQRTQQEDSAVYLCASSPSSTDTQYFGPGTRLTVL.

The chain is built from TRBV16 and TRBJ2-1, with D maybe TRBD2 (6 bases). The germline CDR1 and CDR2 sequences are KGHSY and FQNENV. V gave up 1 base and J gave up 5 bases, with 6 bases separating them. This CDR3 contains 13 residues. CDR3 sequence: CASSQWRDNEQFF. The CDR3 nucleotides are TGTGCCAGCAGCCAATGGAGGGACAATGAGCAGTTCTTC.

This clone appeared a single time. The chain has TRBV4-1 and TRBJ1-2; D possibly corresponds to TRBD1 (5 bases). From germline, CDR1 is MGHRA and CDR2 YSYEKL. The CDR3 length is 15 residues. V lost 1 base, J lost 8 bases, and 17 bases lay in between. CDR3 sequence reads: CASSQGQEGSWGYTF. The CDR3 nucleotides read TGCGCCAGCAGCCAAGGCCAGGAGGGGTCCTGGGGCTACACCTTC.

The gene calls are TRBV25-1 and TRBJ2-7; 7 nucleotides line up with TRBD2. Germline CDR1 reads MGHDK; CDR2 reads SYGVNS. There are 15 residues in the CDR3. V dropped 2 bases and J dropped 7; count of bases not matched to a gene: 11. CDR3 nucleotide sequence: TGTGCCAGCAGTGAAGGGGGGGGAGGGCAGGAAGAGCAGTACTTC. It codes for CASSEGGGGQEEQYF.

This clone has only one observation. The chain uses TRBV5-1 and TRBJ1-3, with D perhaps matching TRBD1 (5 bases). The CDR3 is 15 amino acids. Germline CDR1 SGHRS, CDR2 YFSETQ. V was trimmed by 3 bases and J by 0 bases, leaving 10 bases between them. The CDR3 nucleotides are TGCGCCAGCAGCTCCACAGGAGCCTCTGGAAACACCATATATTTT. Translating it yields CASSSTGASGNTIYF.

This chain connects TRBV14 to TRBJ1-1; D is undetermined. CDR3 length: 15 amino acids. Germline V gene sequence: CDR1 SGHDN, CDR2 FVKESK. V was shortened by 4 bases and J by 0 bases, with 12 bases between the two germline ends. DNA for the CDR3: TGTGCCAGCAGCCGGTTTGGGCAGCTGAACACTGAAGCTTTCTTT. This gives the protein CASSRFGQLNTEAFF. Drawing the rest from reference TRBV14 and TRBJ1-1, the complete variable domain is EAGVTQFPSHSVIEKGQTVTLRCDPISGHDNLYWYRRVMGKEIKFLLHFVKESKQDESGMPNNRFLAERTGGTYSTLKVQPAELEDSGVYFCASSRFGQLNTEAFFGQGTRLTVV.